The 19 T cell receptor delta chains in this list originate from one sample, sequenced in a study of γδ T cells in repeated Plasmodium falciparum infection (dated by TCRdb to the early 2020s). Vgamma9/Vdelta2+ and Vdelta2-negative gammadelta T cell populations were flow-sorted from peripheral blood mononuclear cells for bulk TCR repertoire analysis. Library preparation used multiplex PCR. TCRdb shows the sequencer as Illumina MiSeq. Via CATT, TCRdb reprocessed the public reads, and rows with identical DNA were then joined. The sample profile shows approximately 93,000 delta-chain clones; approximately 1% of them were found once. In total, the top ten clones hold roughly 9.9% of the sample. Specimen: gamma-delta T cells from blood. These receptors all stem from a pool of human donors (malaria-infected and uninfected, not separated).

The table lists this clone with a few counts. TCRdb's protein for this DNA is that of a much larger clone and differs from the translation at residue 7, likely a read error; the protein shown is the DNA translation. This chain links TRDV1 with TRDJ1; D is perhaps TRDD2 or TRDD3 (7 bases each). V lost 5 bases, J lost 10 bases, and 35 bases lay in between. CDR3 size: 19 residues. The V gene's germline CDR1 is TSWWSYY and CDR2 QGS. The CDR3 spells CALGIGLGPSSSTGVILIF. The CDR3 DNA is TGTGCTCTTGGGATCGGGCTCGGGCCTTCCTCCAGTACTGGGGTCATACTCATCTTT.

As regards this clone: This DNA translates differently at residue 13 from the TCRdb protein, which is that of a much larger clone; a read error is likely, and the protein shown is the DNA's own translation. The rearrangement uses TRDV1 and TRDJ1; TRDD3 agrees at 9 bases. The J gene was not available in TCRdb and was assigned here by matching the DNA to germline segments. This CDR3 contains 18 residues. Germline V gene sequence: CDR1 TSWWSYY, CDR2 QGS. Trimming took 1 base from V and 3 from J; bases not matched to a gene: 12. The CDR3 spells CALGERFKGDTVADKLIF. As DNA, the CDR3 is TGTGCTCTTGGGGAACGGTTCAAGGGGGATACTGTCGCCGATAAACTCATCTTT.

Concerning this clone itself: With only one base between it and a far larger clone, this is likely a read error. Other DNA sequences of this sample code for an identical CDR3. The chain employs TRDV2 and TRDJ1; TRDD3 might be the D (6 bases). The J gene is absent in TCRdb and was assigned here via DNA matching to germline. Germline lookup yields CDR1 GEAIGNYY and CDR2 EKD. This CDR3 comprises 21 residues. V was shortened by 4 bases and J by 7 bases, with 39 bases between the two germline ends. The CDR3 protein is CACDTDNGSGDCGHPLGKLIF. The CDR3 DNA follows: TGTGCCTGTGATACCGATAACGGTTCTGGGGATTGCGGCCATCCCCTGGGTAAACTCATCTTT.

On this clone itself: This sequence is one base from a far larger clone and is likely a read error. This sample includes further DNA sequences coding for the same CDR3. The V gene call is TRDV1, and the J gene call is absent. This CDR3 contains 16 residues. Germline-derived CDR1 and CDR2 are TSWWSYY and QGS. CDR3 nucleotides: TGTGCTCTCGCCATTAGGTATAAGCGATCCACCGATAAACTCATCTTC. Translating gives CALAIRYKRSTDKLIF.

With respect to this clone: The TCRdb protein, from a much larger clone, departs from this DNA's translation at residue 18, likely by read error; the protein shown derives from the DNA. Here the V gene is TRDV1, but the J gene went uncalled; the table's D call of TRDD3 was not tested on the DNA. The CDR3 is made up of 19 amino acids. Germline V gene data show CDR1 as TSWWSYY and CDR2 as QGS. Here the CDR3 DNA reads TGTGCTCTTGGGGAATTCGGCATTTTCTGGGGGATCTTCACCGATAAACTCACCTTT. Translation: CALGEFGIFWGIFTDKLTF.

Note on this clone: Only one base separates this from a far larger clonotype, so it likely reflects a read error. In the same sample, other DNA sequences code for this CDR3. The chain employs TRDV2 and TRDJ1, with D perhaps matching TRDD3 (5 bases). The V gene's germline CDR1 is GEAIGNYY and CDR2 EKD. The CDR3 runs to 13 residues. The DNA of the CDR3 is TGTGCCTGTGACAGAACTGGCACCGATAAACTCATTTTT. Translated: CACDRTGTDKLIF.

As for this clone: This DNA's translation and the protein TCRdb lists, from a much larger clone, do not match at residue 6, likely due to a read error; the protein shown is translated from the DNA. J is TRDJ2 and V is TRDV2; the match to TRDD3 covers 7 bases. Matching the DNA to germline supplied the J gene, which TCRdb does not give. This CDR3 is built from 18 residues. Germline lookup yields CDR1 GEAIGNYY and CDR2 EKD. V lost 0 bases to trimming and J lost 0 bases; unmatched junction nucleotides: 9. In nucleotides, the CDR3 is TGTGCCTGTGACACCGCGGGGGATGCCTTAGCTTTGACAGCACAACTCTTCTTT. Amino acid sequence: CACDTAGDALALTAQLFF.

Notes on this clone: TCRdb's entry gives the protein of a much larger clone, which mismatches this DNA's translation at residue 5, likely from a read error; the protein reported here is translated from the DNA. The CDR3 coding sequence is TGTGCTCTTGGGAATCATTCTTGTTACTGGGGGGTCCGGCAACTCATCTTT. The encoded protein is CALGNHSCYWGVRQLIF. The rearrangement links TRDV1 to TRDJ1; 8 bases fit TRDD3. The J gene was missing in TCRdb and was found by matching the end of the DNA to germline. Trimming cost V 5 bases and J 9 bases; bases outside gene matches: 20. The CDR3 contains 17 residues. CDR1 is TSWWSYY, CDR2 QGS, per germline.

This clone was recorded a few times. A far bigger clonotype differs at one base, so this is likely a read error. The sample carries other DNA sequences with the same CDR3. V usage is TRDV2 and J usage is TRDJ3, with 7 nucleotides matching TRDD3. TCRdb carries no J gene annotation; the J gene was assigned here by matching the DNA with germline. The CDR3 is 22 residues long. From germline, CDR1 is GEAIGNYY and CDR2 EKD. V shed 1 base and J 0 bases; nucleotides not matched to a gene: 17. CDR3: CACDTSGGSISGSSWDTRQMFF. DNA of the CDR3: TGTGCCTGTGACACTTCGGGGGGATCTATATCTGGAAGCTCCTGGGACACCCGACAGATGTTTTTC.

Ten or more counts support this clone. V is TRDV2 and J is TRDJ1; TRDD3 agrees at 13 bases. The CDR3 covers 21 residues. The V gene end was trimmed by 0 bases and the J gene end by 3 bases; junction bases not matched to a gene: 18. CDR1 and CDR2 from the germline V gene are GEAIGNYY and EKD. This CDR3 reads CACDTVTFQASTGGYADKLIF. CDR3 bases: TGTGCCTGTGACACCGTTACCTTCCAGGCCTCCACTGGGGGATACGCCGATAAACTCATCTTT.

Only a few counts were recorded for this clone. This likely came from a read error, as a far larger clone is one base away. Other DNA sequences within the sample encode an identical CDR3. This chain joins TRDV2 and TRDJ1; D might be TRDD3 (5 bases). CDR1 is GEAIGNYY, CDR2 EKD, per germline. CDR3 length equals 16 residues. The germline V and J ends were trimmed by 3 bases and 1 base, with 17 bases remaining between them. The CDR3 loop is CACDRTGGFFTDKLIF. DNA of the CDR3: TGTGCCTGTGACCGTACTGGTGGATTTTTCACCGATAAACTCATCTTT.

As regards this clone: The likely explanation is a read error, given a far larger clone one base away. In the same sample, other DNA sequences code for this CDR3. This sequence joins TRDV2 and TRDJ1; the D gene is possibly TRDD3 (5 bases). The J gene, left out of TCRdb, was set here by checking the DNA against germline. The CDR3 is made up of 18 amino acids. V was clipped by 1 base and J by 0 bases, with 20 bases between them. Germline CDR1 GEAIGNYY, CDR2 EKD. The CDR3 DNA reads TGTGCCTGTGACACATCTACAACCTGGGCCCCGTACACCGATAAACTCATCTTT. Translated, it gives CACDTSTTWAPYTDKLIF.

This clone was recorded at least ten times. The same CDR3 is also encoded by other DNA sequences in this sample. The genes are TRDV2 and TRDJ1, with TRDD3 identical over 10 bases. The germline gives CDR1 GEAIGNYY, CDR2 EKD. CDR3 size: 19 residues. Losses at the gene ends were 0 bases for V and 0 bases for J; bases not matched to a gene: 12. The CDR3 here is CACDTIDQGDTAYTDKLIF. The CDR3 bases are TGTGCCTGTGACACCATCGACCAGGGGGATACGGCTTACACCGATAAACTCATCTTT.

In regard to this clone: A read error is the likely source, as a far larger clone sits one nucleotide away. This same CDR3 is encoded by further DNA sequences in the sample. J is TRDJ1 and V is TRDV1; 10 positions match TRDD3. Germline matching of the DNA provided the J gene here, since TCRdb leaves it blank. V was pared by 0 bases and J by 0 bases, with 19 bases of the junction left unmatched. Germline V gives CDR1 TSWWSYY, CDR2 QGS. This CDR3 comprises 22 residues. The chain's CDR3 is CALGELSYNVLLGDAYTDKLIF. The CDR3 DNA sequence: TGTGCTCTTGGGGAACTAAGCTACAACGTCTTACTGGGGGATGCCTACACCGATAAACTCATCTTT.

The table lists this clone with a few counts. The TCRdb protein, from a much larger clone, departs from this DNA's translation at residue 14, likely by read error; the protein shown derives from the DNA. The J gene is uncalled and the V gene is TRDV2. The CDR3 is 16 amino acids. Per the germline V gene, CDR1 is GEAIGNYY and CDR2 is EKD. This chain's CDR3 is CACDQCRPSKPDKPIF. The CDR3, as DNA: TGTGCCTGTGACCAATGCCGCCCCTCCAAGCCCGATAAACCCATCTTT.

In this sample, this clone turned up a few times. A read error is likely here: a far larger clone is one base away. Other nucleotide sequences from this sample produce the same CDR3. The rearrangement joins TRDV1 to TRDJ1; D is ambiguous. Since TCRdb gives no J gene, matching the DNA to germline was used here to assign it. This CDR3 is 15 amino acids long. Germline values: CDR1 TSWWSYY, CDR2 QGS. Trimming shortened V by 3 bases and J by 1 base, and 12 bases separated the two germline ends. The CDR3 coding sequence is TGTGCTCTTGGGGACGCGTACGGACCCACCGATAAACTCATCTTT. Translation: CALGDAYGPTDKLIF.

A few counts support this clone. The amino acid sequence in TCRdb belongs to a much larger clone and departs from this DNA's translation at residue 11, likely a sequencing read error; the sequence shown is translated from the DNA. The chain joins TRDV1 to TRDJ1; TRDD3 might be the D (5 bases). The CDR3 extends over 18 amino acids. Germline CDR1 reads TSWWSYY; CDR2 reads QGS. Trimming removed 0 bases at V and 3 bases at J, with 20 bases between. CDR3 sequence (DNA): TGTGCTCTTGGGGAACTGCCGCTCTACTGGAGGATCGCCGATAAACTCATCTTT. Its translation: CALGELPLYWRIADKLIF.

This clone was counted only a few times. TCRdb's protein, taken from a much larger clone, differs from this DNA's translation at residue 10, likely owing to a read error; the protein displayed comes from the DNA. The chain couples TRDV2 to TRDJ1; 8 bases line up with TRDD3. In germline, CDR1 is GEAIGNYY, CDR2 EKD. V shed 2 bases, J shed 0 bases, and the junction held 13 bases outside the gene matches. The CDR3 totals 18 residues. This CDR3 is CACDILLGGTQYTDKLIF. The CDR3 nucleotides are TGTGCCTGTGACATCTTACTGGGGGGTACTCAGTACACCGATAAACTCATCTTT.

Notes on this clone: This DNA's translation differs at residue 5 from TCRdb's protein, which comes from a much larger clone; a read error is likely, and the protein shown is translated from the DNA. The J gene is TRDJ1, the V gene TRDV1; 10 nucleotides match TRDD3. The J gene is not listed in TCRdb, so it was assigned here from a DNA match to germline. The V gene's germline CDR1 is TSWWSYY and CDR2 QGS. The CDR3 runs 23 residues. Losses at the gene ends were 4 bases for V and 0 bases for J; bases not matched to a gene: 26. The CDR3 nucleotides read TGTGCTCTTGGGGGAGGTTCTTTCCCTTCGTTCGTACTGGGGGATGGATACACCGATAAACTCATCTTT. It specifies CALGGGSFPSFVLGDGYTDKLIF.